Listed below are T cell receptor beta chains from one sample, sequenced in a study of cytomegalovirus exposure and HLA in healthy donors. Sequencing used immunoSEQ multiplex PCR; TCRdb keeps in-frame clones, though not all of them. The top ten clones hold roughly 0.7% of a sample with about 110,000 clones, 90% to 96% of them seen once. Sequencing was carried out using PBMCs. The receptors shown here come from a woman under 30 in good health and CMV-seronegative. Both conserved end residues are part of each CDR3. A D gene is named only where the DNA matches it firmly. Clone size is not always given. Where it is, it says once, few, many or a class for expanded clones.

D: NA
V: TRBV5-5
size: NA
J: TRBJ2-5
DNA: TGTGCCAGCAGCATCGGCCAAGAGACCCAGTACTTC
CDR3: CASSIGQETQYF

D: NA
V: TRBV27
size: NA
J: TRBJ1-4
DNA: TGTGCCAGCAGTGCAGACAGATCAACTAATGAAAAACTGTTTTTT
CDR3: CASSADRSTNEKLFF

D: NA
V: TRBV28
size: NA
J: TRBJ1-6
DNA: TGTGCCAGCACCCTGGCACCTACCGGGGAATCACCCCTCCACTTT
CDR3: CASTLAPTGESPLHF

D: NA
V: TRBV11-1
size: NA
J: TRBJ1-1
DNA: TGTGCCAGCAGCCCCGAGGCGGGGGCTGAAGCTTTCTTT
CDR3: CASSPEAGAEAFF

D: NA
V: TRBV28
size: once
J: TRBJ2-7
DNA: TGTGCCAGCCTCTCCTTTCCCGTTAACGAGCAGTACTTC
CDR3: CASLSFPVNEQYF

D: TRBD1
V: TRBV10-3
size: NA
J: TRBJ1-6
DNA: TGTGCCATCACCGGACAGGAGGGGTCACCCCTCCACTTT
CDR3: CAITGQEGSPLHF

D: NA
V: TRBV5-5
size: NA
J: TRBJ1-2
DNA: TGTGCCAGCAGCTTGTCTCTTAACTATGGCTACACCTTC
CDR3: CASSLSLNYGYTF

D: NA
V: TRBV20-1
size: NA
J: TRBJ1-1
DNA: TGCAGTGCCGACCGGGACATAGAAGCTTTCTTT
CDR3: CSADRDIEAFF

D: NA
V: TRBV9
size: NA
J: TRBJ2-1
DNA: TGTGCCAGCAGCGTAGCTATGGGGAGCTCCTACAATGAGCAGTTCTTC
CDR3: CASSVAMGSSYNEQFF

D: NA
V: TRBV10-3
size: NA
J: TRBJ1-1
DNA: TGTGCCATCAGTGATGGACAGGAAGCTTTCTTT
CDR3: CAISDGQEAFF

D: TRBD2
V: TRBV7-8
size: NA
J: TRBJ2-4
DNA: TGTGCCAGCAGCTCCCGGGGGGAGTTTGGGGCGGACATTCAGTACTTC
CDR3: CASSSRGEFGADIQYF

D: NA
V: TRBV7-2
size: NA
J: TRBJ1-1
DNA: TGTGCCAGCAGCTTGAATCAGGGAGGGTCCACTGAAGCTTTCTTT
CDR3: CASSLNQGGSTEAFF

D: TRBD1
V: TRBV5-1
size: NA
J: TRBJ2-1
DNA: TGCGCCAGCAGCCCACAGGGGGCAGGGCAGTTCTTC
CDR3: CASSPQGAGQFF

D: NA
V: TRBV6-5
size: NA
J: TRBJ2-2
DNA: TGTGCCAGCAGTTACTGGACAGACACCGGGGAGCTGTTTTTT
CDR3: CASSYWTDTGELFF

D: NA
V: TRBV15
size: NA
J: TRBJ1-1
DNA: TGTGCCACCAGCAGCGGGTGGGTCACTGAAGCTTTCTTT
CDR3: CATSSGWVTEAFF

D: NA
V: TRBV6-1
size: NA
J: TRBJ2-5
DNA: TGTGCCAGCAGTGAGGCGCCTGGAGGGACCCAGTACTTC
CDR3: CASSEAPGGTQYF

D: NA
V: TRBV18
size: NA
J: TRBJ1-2
DNA: TGTGCCAGCTCATCACGGCCGGGGGTACTCTATGGCTACACCTTC
CDR3: CASSSRPGVLYGYTF

D: NA
V: TRBV27
size: NA
J: TRBJ1-4
DNA: TGTGCCAGCAGACTCGGACAGTATAATGAAAAACTGTTTTTT
CDR3: CASRLGQYNEKLFF

D: NA
V: TRBV19
size: NA
J: TRBJ1-4
DNA: TGTGCCAGTAGTATTACATCGATTTCTGAAAAACTGTTTTTT
CDR3: CASSITSISEKLFF

D: NA
V: TRBV6-5
size: few
J: TRBJ1-6
DNA: TGTGCCAGCAGCCCCTTGACAGGCTCACCCCTCCACTTT
CDR3: CASSPLTGSPLHF

D: NA
V: TRBV27
size: NA
J: TRBJ2-5
DNA: TGTGCCAGCAGTTTAGCGGGGGCCGAGACCCAGTACTTC
CDR3: CASSLAGAETQYF

D: NA
V: TRBV7-2
size: NA
J: TRBJ1-2
DNA: TGTGCCAGCAGACTAGCTCAGGTCTATGGCTACACCTTC
CDR3: CASRLAQVYGYTF

D: NA
V: TRBV13
size: NA
J: TRBJ1-3
DNA: TGTGCCAGCAGCTTAGCCCAGGACACCATATATTTT
CDR3: CASSLAQDTIYF

D: NA
V: TRBV14
size: once
J: TRBJ1-5
DNA: TGTGCCAGCAGCCCCGGCGGGATGCAGCCCCAGCATTTT
CDR3: CASSPGGMQPQHF